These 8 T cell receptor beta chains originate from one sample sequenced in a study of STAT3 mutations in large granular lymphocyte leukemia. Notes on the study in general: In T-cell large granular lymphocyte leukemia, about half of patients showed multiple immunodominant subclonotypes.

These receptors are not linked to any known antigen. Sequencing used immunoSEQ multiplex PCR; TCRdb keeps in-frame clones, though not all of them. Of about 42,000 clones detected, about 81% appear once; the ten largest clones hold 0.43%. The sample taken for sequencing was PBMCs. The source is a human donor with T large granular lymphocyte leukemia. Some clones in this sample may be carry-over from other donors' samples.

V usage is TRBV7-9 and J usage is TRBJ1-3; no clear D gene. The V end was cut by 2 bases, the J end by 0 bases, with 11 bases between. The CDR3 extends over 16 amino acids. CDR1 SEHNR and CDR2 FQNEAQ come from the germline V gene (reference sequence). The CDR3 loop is CASSLTRAVSGNTIYF. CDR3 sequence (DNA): TGTGCCAGCAGCTTAACGAGGGCCGTCTCTGGAAACACCATATATTTT.

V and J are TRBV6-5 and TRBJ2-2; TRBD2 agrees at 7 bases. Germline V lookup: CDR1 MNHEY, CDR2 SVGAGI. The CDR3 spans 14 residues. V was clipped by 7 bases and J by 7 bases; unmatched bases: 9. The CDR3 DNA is TGTGCCAGCAAGTGGCGGGGGTGGAGCGGGGAGCTGTTTTTT. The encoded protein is CASKWRGWSGELFF.

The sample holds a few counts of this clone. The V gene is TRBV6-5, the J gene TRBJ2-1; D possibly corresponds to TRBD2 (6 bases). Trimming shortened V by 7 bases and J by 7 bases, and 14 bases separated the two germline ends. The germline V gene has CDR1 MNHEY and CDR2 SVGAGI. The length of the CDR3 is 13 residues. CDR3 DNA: TGTGCCAGCAAGGTGGGGGGAGTGAATGAGCAGTTCTTC. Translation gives CASKVGGVNEQFF.

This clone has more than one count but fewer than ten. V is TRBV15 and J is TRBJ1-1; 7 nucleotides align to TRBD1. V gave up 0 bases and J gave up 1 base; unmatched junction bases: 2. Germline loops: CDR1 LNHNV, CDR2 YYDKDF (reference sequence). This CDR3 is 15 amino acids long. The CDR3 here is CATSRERGPNTEAFF. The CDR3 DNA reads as TGTGCCACCAGCAGAGAAAGGGGGCCGAACACTGAAGCTTTCTTT.

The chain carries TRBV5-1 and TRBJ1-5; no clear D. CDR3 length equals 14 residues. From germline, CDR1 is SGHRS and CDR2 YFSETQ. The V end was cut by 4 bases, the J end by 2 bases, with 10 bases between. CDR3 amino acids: CASSPRPGNQPQHF. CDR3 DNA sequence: TGCGCCAGCAGCCCCCGCCCGGGCAATCAGCCCCAGCATTTT.

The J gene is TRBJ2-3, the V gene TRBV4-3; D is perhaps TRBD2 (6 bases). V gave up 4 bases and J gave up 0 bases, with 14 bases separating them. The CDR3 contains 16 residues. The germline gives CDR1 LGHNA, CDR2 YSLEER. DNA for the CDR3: TGCGCCAGCAGCCCCCTCGGAGGGCCTAGCACAGATACGCAGTATTTT. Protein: CASSPLGGPSTDTQYF.

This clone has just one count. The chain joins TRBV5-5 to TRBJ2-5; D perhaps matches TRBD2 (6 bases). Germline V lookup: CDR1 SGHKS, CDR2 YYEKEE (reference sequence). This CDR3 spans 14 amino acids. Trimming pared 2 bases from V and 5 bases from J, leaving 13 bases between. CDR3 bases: TGTGCCAGCAGCTTATCACGGGGGTTGGAGACCCAGTACTTC. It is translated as CASSLSRGLETQYF.

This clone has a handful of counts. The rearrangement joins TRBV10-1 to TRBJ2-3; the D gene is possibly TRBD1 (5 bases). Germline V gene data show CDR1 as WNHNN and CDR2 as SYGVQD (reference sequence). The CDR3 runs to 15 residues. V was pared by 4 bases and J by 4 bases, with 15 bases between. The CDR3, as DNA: TGCGCCAGCAGTGTGCAGCAAGGGGTCCCAGATACGCAGTATTTT. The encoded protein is CASSVQQGVPDTQYF.